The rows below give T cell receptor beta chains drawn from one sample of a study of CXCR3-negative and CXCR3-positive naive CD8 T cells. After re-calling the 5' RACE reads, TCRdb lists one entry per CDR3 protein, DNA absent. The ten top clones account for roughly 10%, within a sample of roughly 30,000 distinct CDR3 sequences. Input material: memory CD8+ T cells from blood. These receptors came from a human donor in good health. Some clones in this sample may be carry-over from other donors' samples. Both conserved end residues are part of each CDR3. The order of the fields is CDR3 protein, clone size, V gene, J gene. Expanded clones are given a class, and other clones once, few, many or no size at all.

CDR3 protein: CASMGISYEQYF
clone size: NA
V gene: TRBV19
J gene: TRBJ2-7

CDR3 protein: CASSVSSEYNEQFF
clone size: NA
V gene: TRBV6-4
J gene: TRBJ2-1

CDR3 protein: CASSQDRVTRGEQYF
clone size: NA
V gene: TRBV4-2
J gene: TRBJ2-7

CDR3 protein: CASSSAGTDYSNQPQHF
clone size: NA
V gene: TRBV7-9
J gene: TRBJ1-5

CDR3 protein: CASSLELAGVPYEQYF
clone size: NA
V gene: TRBV5-1
J gene: TRBJ2-7

CDR3 protein: CSVVWQPNTGELFF
clone size: NA
V gene: TRBV29-1
J gene: TRBJ2-2

CDR3 protein: CSVATSGSQETQYF
clone size: NA
V gene: TRBV29-1
J gene: TRBJ2-5

CDR3 protein: CATSLRSLSYEQYF
clone size: NA
V gene: TRBV15
J gene: TRBJ2-7

CDR3 protein: CATSRDRGRYEQYF
clone size: NA
V gene: TRBV15
J gene: TRBJ2-7

CDR3 protein: CASSLGLAGVKNF
clone size: NA
V gene: TRBV27
J gene: TRBJ2-7

CDR3 protein: CSASHRDRVSYEQYF
clone size: NA
V gene: TRBV20-1
J gene: TRBJ2-7

CDR3 protein: CASSLSSGASYEQYF
clone size: NA
V gene: TRBV27
J gene: TRBJ2-7

CDR3 protein: CASSQDPRGTEAFF
clone size: NA
V gene: TRBV4-3
J gene: TRBJ1-1

CDR3 protein: CASSFGQEDSPLHF
clone size: NA
V gene: TRBV28
J gene: TRBJ1-6

CDR3 protein: CASSLAGLGTEAFF
clone size: NA
V gene: TRBV5-5
J gene: TRBJ1-1

CDR3 protein: CASSVRGAGADEQFF
clone size: NA
V gene: TRBV9
J gene: TRBJ2-1

CDR3 protein: CASSPEVSETQYF
clone size: NA
V gene: TRBV18
J gene: TRBJ2-5

CDR3 protein: CSARVPGKNTEAFF
clone size: medium-sized
V gene: TRBV20-1
J gene: TRBJ1-1

CDR3 protein: CASSLASGTANEKLFF
clone size: NA
V gene: TRBV7-6
J gene: TRBJ1-4

CDR3 protein: CASSSGLGRQETQYF
clone size: NA
V gene: TRBV7-6
J gene: TRBJ2-5

CDR3 protein: CSTYDQGVGNYGYTF
clone size: NA
V gene: TRBV29-1
J gene: TRBJ1-2

CDR3 protein: CASSPHRVSSGNTIYF
clone size: NA
V gene: TRBV7-9
J gene: TRBJ1-3

CDR3 protein: CASSQDYRGYSNQPQHF
clone size: NA
V gene: TRBV4-3
J gene: TRBJ1-5

CDR3 protein: CASSQVRGLTYEQYF
clone size: NA
V gene: TRBV4-3
J gene: TRBJ2-7

CDR3 protein: CASSLTGNEQYF
clone size: NA
V gene: TRBV7-9
J gene: TRBJ2-7

CDR3 protein: CASSVGYEQFF
clone size: NA
V gene: TRBV9
J gene: TRBJ2-1

CDR3 protein: CASRSSSGTGELFF
clone size: NA
V gene: TRBV4-3
J gene: TRBJ2-2

CDR3 protein: CASSQGTGAGETQYF
clone size: medium-sized
V gene: TRBV4-2
J gene: TRBJ2-5

CDR3 protein: CASSERSQVRYNSPLHF
clone size: NA
V gene: TRBV9
J gene: TRBJ1-6

CDR3 protein: CASAIGGIRSPLHF
clone size: NA
V gene: TRBV27
J gene: TRBJ1-6

CDR3 protein: CSVTGPDSYEQYF
clone size: NA
V gene: TRBV29-1
J gene: TRBJ2-7

CDR3 protein: CSARPLGTEAFF
clone size: NA
V gene: TRBV20-1
J gene: TRBJ1-1

CDR3 protein: CASSEGQGYAEAFF
clone size: NA
V gene: TRBV7-9
J gene: TRBJ1-1

CDR3 protein: CASSLVGGLGSTEAFF
clone size: NA
V gene: TRBV27
J gene: TRBJ1-1

CDR3 protein: CSARREGERSEQFF
clone size: NA
V gene: TRBV20-1
J gene: TRBJ2-1

CDR3 protein: CASSPPRTGTSEQYF
clone size: NA
V gene: TRBV12-3/TRBV12-4
J gene: TRBJ2-7

CDR3 protein: CASSQDKSANYGYTF
clone size: medium-sized
V gene: TRBV4-1
J gene: TRBJ1-2

CDR3 protein: CASSPGTEAYEQYF
clone size: NA
V gene: TRBV6-5
J gene: TRBJ2-7

CDR3 protein: CASSQTGLDTGELFF
clone size: NA
V gene: TRBV6-2/TRBV6-3
J gene: TRBJ2-2

CDR3 protein: CASSDPGQMTETQYF
clone size: NA
V gene: TRBV5-5
J gene: TRBJ2-5

CDR3 protein: CASSDPPGGSYNEQFF
clone size: NA
V gene: TRBV25-1
J gene: TRBJ2-1

CDR3 protein: CASSRGTGANVLTF
clone size: NA
V gene: TRBV4-3
J gene: TRBJ2-6

CDR3 protein: CASSIQGAMHEQYF
clone size: NA
V gene: TRBV19
J gene: TRBJ2-7

CDR3 protein: CASSPDRGNYGYTF
clone size: medium-sized
V gene: TRBV4-3
J gene: TRBJ1-2

CDR3 protein: CASSLQANSYEQYF
clone size: NA
V gene: TRBV12-3/TRBV12-4
J gene: TRBJ2-7

CDR3 protein: CASSLRAEEQYF
clone size: NA
V gene: TRBV7-9
J gene: TRBJ2-7

CDR3 protein: CSVDGSRTAQETQYF
clone size: NA
V gene: TRBV29-1
J gene: TRBJ2-5

CDR3 protein: CASSDSEANIQYF
clone size: NA
V gene: TRBV6-4
J gene: TRBJ2-4

CDR3 protein: CSALRGDTGELFF
clone size: medium-sized
V gene: TRBV20-1
J gene: TRBJ2-2

CDR3 protein: CASSPEPGGQPILAFF
clone size: medium-sized
V gene: TRBV7-6
J gene: TRBJ1-1

CDR3 protein: CASSGEGAYTGELFF
clone size: NA
V gene: TRBV2
J gene: TRBJ2-2

CDR3 protein: CASTTQGISEAFF
clone size: NA
V gene: TRBV7-2
J gene: TRBJ1-1

CDR3 protein: CASRGSRGGPADTQYF
clone size: NA
V gene: TRBV6-5
J gene: TRBJ2-3

CDR3 protein: CSGKLGTEAFF
clone size: NA
V gene: TRBV29-1
J gene: TRBJ1-1

CDR3 protein: CASRHGPEAFF
clone size: NA
V gene: TRBV6-6
J gene: TRBJ1-1

CDR3 protein: CASSLLGTNTGELFF
clone size: NA
V gene: TRBV7-9
J gene: TRBJ2-2

CDR3 protein: CASSPKILQGSGTYEQYF
clone size: NA
V gene: TRBV7-6
J gene: TRBJ2-7

CDR3 protein: CSVRRESYEQYF
clone size: NA
V gene: TRBV29-1
J gene: TRBJ2-7

CDR3 protein: CASSFRSRVHEQYF
clone size: NA
V gene: TRBV27
J gene: TRBJ2-7